This TCR beta chain stems from a study of cytomegalovirus exposure and HLA in healthy donors. The wider study: An earlier analysis found under 130 million unique TCR beta sequences from 200 million or so T cells.

A note on this clone: As yet, its antigen is unknown.

A multiplex PCR was run with 60 Vbeta primers and 13 Jbeta primers. TCRdb keeps only in-frame clones here, not all; method: immunoSEQ multiplex PCR. This sample carries around 150,000 clones, roughly four fifths of them seen once, and the ten largest clones take approximately 13%. Study observations and caveats: Presence/absence analyses assumed roughly uniform sequencing depth across donors. TCR beta V segments were, for the most part, productive about 87% or about 30% of the time in an earlier analysis. Specificity for CMV antigens was confirmed in vitro for a few of the CMV-associated chains.

CDR1 is SGHRS, CDR2 YFSETQ, per germline. The CDR3 covers 17 residues. The trim removed 4 bases at V and 1 base at J, leaving 13 bases unmatched. The sequenced sample consisted of PBMCs. This chain joins TRBV5-1 and TRBJ2-5; 7 bases map to TRBD2. The sequence came from a woman between 45 and 65 years old in good health and CMV-seronegative. CDR3 amino acids: CASSLRSTGGIQETQYF. The DNA of the CDR3 is TGCGCCAGCAGCCTACGGTCCACGGGGGGTATCCAAGAGACCCAGTACTTC.